The entry below gives a single T cell receptor beta chain sequence along with its context. This entry belongs to a study of blood T cell repertoires in COVID-19. In germline, CDR1 is DFQATT, CDR2 SNEGSKA (reference sequence). Trimming took off 3 bases at V and 7 bases at J, with 7 bases between the two ends. The CDR3 contains 10 residues. Per the study methods: The authors estimated nucleated cell counts from reference gene primer amplification. TCRdb's table, derived via immunoSEQ multiplex PCR, lists solely in-frame clones and lacks some. V, J and clone size were drawn from that table, and D and trimming were deduced from the DNA. The table lists tens of thousands of clones, about nine tenths of them singletons.

The V gene is TRBV20-1, the J gene TRBJ2-7; D not certain. This clonotype originated in a man in his 70s with active COVID-19. What was sequenced was peripheral blood. Here the CDR3 DNA reads TGCAGTGCTAGGGAGTTTGAGCAGTACTTC. Its protein is CSAREFEQYF.